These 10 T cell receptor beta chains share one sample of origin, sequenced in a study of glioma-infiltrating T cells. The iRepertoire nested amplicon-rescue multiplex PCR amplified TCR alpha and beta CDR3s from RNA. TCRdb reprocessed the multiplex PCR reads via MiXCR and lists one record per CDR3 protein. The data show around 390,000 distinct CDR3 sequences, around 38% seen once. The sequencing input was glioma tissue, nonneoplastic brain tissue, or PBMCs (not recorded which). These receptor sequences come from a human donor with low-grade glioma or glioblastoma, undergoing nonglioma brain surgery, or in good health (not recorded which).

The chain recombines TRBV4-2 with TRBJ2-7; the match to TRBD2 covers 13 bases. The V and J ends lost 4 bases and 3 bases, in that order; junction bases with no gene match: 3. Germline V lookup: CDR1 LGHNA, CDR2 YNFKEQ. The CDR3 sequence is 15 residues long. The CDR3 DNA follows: TGTGCCAGCAGCCCGGGACTAGCGGGGATCTACGAGCAGTACTTC. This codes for CASSPGLAGIYEQYF.

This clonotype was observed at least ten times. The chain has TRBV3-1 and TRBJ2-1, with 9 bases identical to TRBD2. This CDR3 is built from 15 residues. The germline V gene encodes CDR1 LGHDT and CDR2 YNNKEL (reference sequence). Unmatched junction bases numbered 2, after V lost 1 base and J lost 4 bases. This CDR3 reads CASSQGLAEYNEQFF. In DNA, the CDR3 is TGTGCCAGCAGCCAAGGACTAGCGGAGTACAATGAGCAGTTCTTC.

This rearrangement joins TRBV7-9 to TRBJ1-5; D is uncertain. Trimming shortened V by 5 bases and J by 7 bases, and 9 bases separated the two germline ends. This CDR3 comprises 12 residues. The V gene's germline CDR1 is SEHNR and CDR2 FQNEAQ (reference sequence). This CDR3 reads CASSDKSQPQHF. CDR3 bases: TGTGCCAGCAGCGATAAGTCGCAGCCCCAGCATTTT.

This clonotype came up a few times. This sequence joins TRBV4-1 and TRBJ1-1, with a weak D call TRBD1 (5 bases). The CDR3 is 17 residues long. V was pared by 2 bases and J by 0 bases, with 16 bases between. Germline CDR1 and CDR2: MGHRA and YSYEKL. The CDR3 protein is CASSQPLGVRMNTEAFF. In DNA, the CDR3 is TGCGCCAGCAGCCAACCTTTAGGGGTTAGGATGAACACTGAAGCTTTCTTT.

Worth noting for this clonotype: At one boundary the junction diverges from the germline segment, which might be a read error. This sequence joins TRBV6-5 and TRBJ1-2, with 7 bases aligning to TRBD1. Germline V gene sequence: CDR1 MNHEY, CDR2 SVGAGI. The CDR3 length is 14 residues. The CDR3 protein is CASGYSGGGYGYTF. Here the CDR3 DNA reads TGTGCCAGCGGTTACTCAGGGGGAGGCTATGGCTACACCTTC.

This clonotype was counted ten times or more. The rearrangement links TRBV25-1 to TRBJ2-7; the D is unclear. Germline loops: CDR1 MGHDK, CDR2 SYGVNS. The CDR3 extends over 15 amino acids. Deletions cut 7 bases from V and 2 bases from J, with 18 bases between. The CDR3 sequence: CASKISGGPPYEQYF. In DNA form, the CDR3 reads TGTGCCAGCAAGATTTCTGGCGGACCCCCCTACGAGCAGTACTTC.

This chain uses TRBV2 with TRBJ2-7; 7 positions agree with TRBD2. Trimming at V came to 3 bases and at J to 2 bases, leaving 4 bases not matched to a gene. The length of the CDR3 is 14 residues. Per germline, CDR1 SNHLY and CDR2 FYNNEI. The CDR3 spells CASSDSGTTYEQYF. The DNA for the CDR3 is TGTGCCAGCAGTGACAGCGGGACTACCTACGAGCAGTACTTC.

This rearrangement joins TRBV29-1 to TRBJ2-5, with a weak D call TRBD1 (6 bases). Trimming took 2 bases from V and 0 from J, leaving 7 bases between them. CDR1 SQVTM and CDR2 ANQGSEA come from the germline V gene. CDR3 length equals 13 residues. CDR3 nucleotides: TGCAGCGTTGAAAGGGGGAACCAAGAGACCCAGTACTTC. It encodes CSVERGNQETQYF.

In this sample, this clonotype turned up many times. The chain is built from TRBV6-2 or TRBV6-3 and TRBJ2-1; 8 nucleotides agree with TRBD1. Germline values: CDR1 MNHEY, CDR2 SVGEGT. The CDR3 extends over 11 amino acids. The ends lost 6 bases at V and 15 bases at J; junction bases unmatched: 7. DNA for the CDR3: TGTGCCAGCAGCCACGGACAGGGACGGTTCTTC. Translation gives CASSHGQGRFF.

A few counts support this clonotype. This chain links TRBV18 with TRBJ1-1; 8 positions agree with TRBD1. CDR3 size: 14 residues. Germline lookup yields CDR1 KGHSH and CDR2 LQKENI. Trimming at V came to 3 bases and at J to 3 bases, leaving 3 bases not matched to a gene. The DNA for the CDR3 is TGTGCCAGCTCACCCACAGGGGGGGACACTGAAGCTTTCTTT. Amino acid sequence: CASSPTGGDTEAFF.